One sample yielded the 12 T cell receptor beta chains listed below, sequenced in a study of T cells expressing NK-cell markers. From its re-call of the 5' RACE reads, TCRdb lists each CDR3 protein once, without DNA. This sample's clone table lists over 350,000 distinct CDR3 sequences. Material for sequencing was blood T cells: a sorted CD56 or NKG2C T cell subset, CD4+ or CD8+ T cells, or bulk PBMC T cells (not recorded which). The receptor source for this set is a woman aged 45 to 65 in good health.

The chain combines TRBV5-1 with TRBJ2-2; TCRdb picks TRBD2, but there is no DNA to check that call. CDR1 and CDR2 from the germline V gene are SGHRS and YFSETQ. This CDR3 is 18 amino acids long. The CDR3 reads CASSRTGTSGANTGELFF. Drawing the rest from reference TRBV5-1 and TRBJ2-2, the complete variable domain is KAGVTQTPRYLIKTRGQQVTLSCSPISGHRSVSWYQQTPGQGLQFLFEYFSETQRNKGNFPGRFSGRQFSNSRSEMNVSTLELGDSALYLCASSRTGTSGANTGELFFGEGSRLTVL.

The CDR3: CASSLWDMEQYF. The chain carries TRBV5-5 and TRBJ2-7; with no DNA, the TCRdb D assignment of TRBD1 cannot be verified. The CDR3 sequence is 12 residues long. Germline CDR1 SGHKS, CDR2 YYEKEE (reference sequence).

The chain recombines TRBV20-1 with TRBJ2-5; TCRdb names TRBD1, which stays unverified in the absence of DNA. This CDR3 is 14 amino acids long. Germline V CDR1 and CDR2: DFQATT, SNEGSKA (reference sequence). The CDR3 sequence: CSALDRGSLETQYF.

The rearrangement links TRBV15 to TRBJ2-3; TCRdb returns TRBD2, unconfirmable since there is no DNA. This CDR3 has 15 amino acids. Per germline, CDR1 LNHNV and CDR2 YYDKDF (reference sequence). The CDR3 sequence: CATSRGSPRSDTQYF. The full variable domain, in which reference TRBV15 and TRBJ2-3 provide the parts outside the CDR3, is DAMVIQNPRYQVTQFGKPVTLSCSQTLNHNVMYWYQQKSSQAPKLLFHYYDKDFNNEADTPDNFQSRRPNTSFCFLDIRSPGLGDTAMYLCATSRGSPRSDTQYFGPGTRLTVL.

The chain combines TRBV9 with TRBJ2-7; TCRdb picks TRBD1, but there is no DNA to check that call. This CDR3 has 15 amino acids. Germline V gene lookup returns CDR1 SGDLS and CDR2 YYNGEE. This chain's CDR3 is CASSPRTGPNYEQYF.

V usage is TRBV12-3 or TRBV12-4 and J usage is TRBJ2-1. This CDR3 is 11 amino acids long. CDR3 region: CASSLNSMSFF.

The rearrangement links TRBV10-3 to TRBJ2-7. Germline V gene data show CDR1 as ENHRY and CDR2 as SYGVKD. The CDR3 has 12 residues. The CDR3 is CATRTTSAEQYF.

The chain recombines TRBV12-3 or TRBV12-4 with TRBJ2-6. The CDR3 runs 16 residues. The CDR3 protein is CASSLDVGSGANVLTF.

CDR3 protein: CASSFQGSLKETQYF. The V and J genes are TRBV7-9 and TRBJ2-5; TCRdb's D call, TRBD1, is unchecked because there is no DNA. This CDR3 spans 15 amino acids. Per germline, CDR1 SEHNR and CDR2 FQNEAQ (reference sequence).

V gene TRBV20-1 combines with J gene TRBJ2-7. This CDR3 has 15 amino acids. Germline CDR1 DFQATT, CDR2 SNEGSKA (reference sequence). CDR3 amino acids: CSARDRRRSSYEQYF.

The rearrangement links TRBV2 to TRBJ2-7; the TCRdb call, TRBD1, lacks DNA for checking. Germline CDR1 reads SNHLY; CDR2 reads FYNNEI. The CDR3 has 12 residues. CDR3: CASTPGFYEQYF.

J is TRBJ2-3 and V is TRBV5-6; without DNA, the TCRdb call of TRBD2 cannot be checked. Germline values: CDR1 SGHDT, CDR2 YYEEEE. The CDR3 runs 13 residues. This CDR3 reads CASSQNRRDTQYF.